A selection of T cell receptor beta chains follows, all from one sample in a study of regulatory T cells in long-lasting Graves disease. One entry per CDR3 protein results from TCRdb running MiXCR on the multiplex PCR reads. The data contain about 470,000 distinct CDR3 sequences, less than 25% of them seen just once; the ten biggest clones take up 7.8%. The source was peripheral blood mononuclear cells (PBMCs), collected when the disease was refractory, from a patient treated with antithyroid drugs. The receptors originated from a female donor with Graves disease. Each CDR3 is given with its conserved first and last residue. The D gene is left open where the match is weak. Some rows have no size entry. The others give once, few or many, or a class for an expanded clone.

>-|many|TRBJ2-4|TRBV9
CASSPPGVRNIQYF
TGTGCCAGCAGCCCACCGGGGGTCAGGAACATTCAGTACTTC
>-|few|TRBJ2-7|TRBV5-5
CASSWDPTYEQYF
TGTGCCAGCAGCTGGGACCCTACCTACGAGCAGTACTTC
>-|-|TRBJ2-1|TRBV7-2
CASSLGIAFPEDEQFF
TGTGCCAGCAGCTTGGGTATAGCGTTCCCAGAGGATGAGCAGTTCTTC
>-|-|TRBJ1-5|TRBV20-1
CSASLQGGNQPQHF
TGCAGTGCTAGTCTACAGGGAGGCAATCAGCCCCAGCATTTT
>TRBD1|-|TRBJ2-5|TRBV7-2
CASSRKTGPQETQYF
TGTGCCAGCAGTCGAAAGACAGGGCCCCAAGAGACCCAGTACTTC
>-|-|TRBJ2-2|TRBV5-6
CASSLETSTGELFF
TGTGCCAGCAGCTTGGAGACTAGCACCGGGGAGCTGTTTTTT
>-|-|TRBJ2-2|TRBV30
CAWKVFAANTGELFF
TGTGCCTGGAAAGTGTTCGCGGCTAACACCGGGGAGCTGTTTTTT
>-|many|TRBJ1-5|TRBV27
CASSLPRGNQPQHF
TGTGCCAGCAGTTTACCCAGGGGCAATCAGCCCCAGCATTTT
>-|many|TRBJ2-2|TRBV15
CATSSQGSIGELFF
TGTGCCACCAGCAGTCAGGGGTCAATCGGGGAGCTGTTTTTT
>TRBD1|-|TRBJ2-7|TRBV19
CASSMPGQQKYEQHF
TGTGCCAGTAGTATGCCGGGACAGCAAAAGTACGAGCAGCACTTC
>-|-|TRBJ2-7|TRBV30
CAWSGPLSYEQYF
TGTGCCTGGAGTGGGCCGCTCTCCTACGAGCAGTACTTC
>-|many|TRBJ1-1|TRBV28
CASSFAGYTEAFF
TGTGCCAGCAGTTTCGCGGGGTACACTGAAGCTTTCTTT
>-|-|TRBJ1-1|TRBV7-9
CASSLRRATEAFF
TGTGCCAGCAGCTTACGCAGGGCCACTGAAGCTTTCTTT
>-|many|TRBJ1-5|TRBV12-3/TRBV12-4
CASTTQGRSNQPQHF
TGTGCCAGCACCACACAGGGTAGGAGCAATCAGCCCCAGCATTTT
>TRBD1|many|TRBJ2-4|TRBV27
CASSLWRQGENIQYF
TGTGCCAGCAGTTTATGGCGACAGGGTGAAAACATTCAGTACTTC
>TRBD1|-|TRBJ1-5|TRBV5-5
CASSFTRGDQPQHF
TGTGCCAGCAGCTTTACCAGGGGGGATCAGCCCCAGCATTTT
>TRBD1|-|TRBJ2-1|TRBV24-1
CATGGQGLIGSYNEQFF
TGTGCCACCGGAGGACAGGGCTTAATAGGGTCCTACAATGAGCAGTTCTTC
>-|few|TRBJ2-4|TRBV7-9
CASSKGQLKAKNIQYF
TGTGCCAGCAGCAAAGGACAGTTGAAGGCCAAAAACATTCAGTACTTC
>-|many|TRBJ2-7|TRBV12-3/TRBV12-4
CASSYPGIEQYF
TGTGCCAGCAGTTACCCCGGAATCGAGCAGTACTTC
>-|-|TRBJ1-1|TRBV6-2/TRBV6-3
CASSSSGRAQNTEAFF
TGTGCCAGCAGTTCATCCGGCAGGGCCCAGAACACTGAAGCTTTCTTT
>-|few|TRBJ1-1|TRBV6-1
CASTVLGMDLKAFF
TGTGCCAGCACCGTACTCGGAATGGATCTTAAAGCTTTCTTT
>-|-|TRBJ1-2|TRBV19
CASTRGQRYGYTF
TGTGCCAGTACTCGAGGACAGCGGTATGGCTACACCTTC
>-|-|TRBJ2-2|TRBV5-1
CASTLLVGAGELFF
TGCGCCAGCACCCTCCTGGTGGGGGCCGGGGAGCTGTTTTTT
>-|-|TRBJ2-2|TRBV3-1
CASSQGLHNTGELFF
TGTGCCAGCAGCCAAGGGCTACATAACACCGGGGAGCTGTTTTTT
>-|-|TRBJ2-7|TRBV29-1
CSVVVGVQGSGYEQYF
TGCAGCGTCGTTGTGGGGGTACAGGGATCGGGCTACGAGCAGTACTTC
>-|many|TRBJ1-6|TRBV28
CASSFFGEGSPLHF
TGTGCCAGCAGTTTTTTCGGGGAGGGTTCACCCCTCCACTTT
>TRBD1|few|TRBJ2-7|TRBV6-1
CASSPRDREVPYEQYF
TGTGCCAGCAGTCCCCGGGACAGGGAGGTTCCCTACGAGCAGTACTTC
>-|many|TRBJ2-5|TRBV24-1
CATSDLQETQYF
TGTGCCACCAGTGACTTACAAGAGACCCAGTACTTC
>TRBD2|-|TRBJ2-5|TRBV2
CAIASGGYQETQYF
TGTGCCATCGCTAGCGGGGGGTACCAAGAGACCCAGTACTTC
>-|-|TRBJ2-7|TRBV7-8
CASSLALESSYEQYF
TGTGCCAGCAGCTTAGCGTTAGAGAGCTCCTACGAGCAGTACTTC
>-|many|TRBJ2-7|TRBV6-1
CASTNTYEQYF
TGTGCCAGCACAAATACCTACGAGCAGTACTTC
>-|few|TRBJ1-3|TRBV5-1
CASTVGGAGNTIYF
TGCGCCAGCACCGTTGGAGGGGCCGGAAACACCATATATTTT
>TRBD1|-|TRBJ1-6|TRBV19
CASSIQGTDNSPLHF
TGTGCCAGTAGTATACAAGGGACAGATAATTCACCCCTCCACTTT
>-|few|TRBJ1-1|TRBV29-1
CSAERQSFAEAFF
TGCAGCGCTGAGAGACAATCCTTTGCTGAAGCTTTCTTT
>-|many|TRBJ1-5|TRBV11-3
CASRYRDQNSNQPQHF
TGTGCCAGCAGATACCGGGACCAAAATAGCAATCAGCCCCAGCATTTT
>-|many|TRBJ2-7|TRBV12-3/TRBV12-4
CASSRRGNYEQYF
TGTGCCAGCAGTCGTCGGGGGAATTACGAGCAGTACTTC
>-|-|TRBJ2-2|TRBV27
CASRRPSGELFF
TGTGCCAGCAGACGGCCTTCCGGGGAGCTGTTTTTT
>-|-|TRBJ2-7|TRBV18
CASSPPFRATKYEQYF
TGTGCCAGCTCACCACCGTTCAGGGCGACAAAATACGAGCAGTACTTC
>TRBD2|-|TRBJ2-5|TRBV15
CATSPRTSGIETQYF
TGTGCCACCAGCCCCCGGACTAGCGGGATAGAGACCCAGTACTTC
>-|few|TRBJ1-5|TRBV28
CASSLFFEGNQPQHF
TGTGCCAGCAGTTTATTTTTTGAGGGCAATCAGCCCCAGCATTTT
>TRBD2|many|TRBJ2-5|TRBV20-1
CSAFSTSGSQETQYF
TGCAGTGCTTTCTCGACTAGCGGGTCGCAAGAGACCCAGTACTTC
>-|-|TRBJ2-5|TRBV20-1
CSARTTGRLREAQYF
TGCAGTGCTAGAACTACCGGACGTTTGAGGGAGGCCCAGTACTTC
>-|many|TRBJ1-1|TRBV27
CATRRRGGNTEAFF
TGTGCCACCAGAAGACGCGGGGGGAACACTGAAGCTTTCTTT
>-|-|TRBJ1-3|TRBV12-3/TRBV12-4
CASSLRNRNTIYF
TGTGCCAGCAGTTTGAGGAACCGAAACACCATATATTTT
>-|-|TRBJ2-7|TRBV27
CASSPQGGTLWGEQYF
TGTGCCAGCAGTCCCCAGGGGGGGACCCTTTGGGGGGAGCAGTACTTC
>-|many|TRBJ1-1|TRBV6-2/TRBV6-3
CASSYASGSTEAFF
TGTGCCAGCAGTTATGCGAGTGGGTCCACTGAAGCTTTCTTT
>-|few|TRBJ1-2|TRBV18
CASSPEFRVSGGYTF
TGTGCCAGCTCACCAGAATTCAGGGTTTCGGGCGGCTACACCTTC
>-|-|TRBJ2-1|TRBV5-6
CASSRPGTESYNEQFF
TGTGCCAGCAGCCGGCCCGGGACGGAGTCCTACAATGAGCAGTTCTTC
>TRBD2|-|TRBJ2-7|TRBV7-9
CASSFPRASGKLTW
TGTGCCAGCAGCTTCCCAAGAGCTAGCGGGAAACTTACCTGG